The clone carrying this TCR beta chain was counted once. These data originate in a study of blood T cell repertoires in COVID-19. Study at large: Samples of COVID-19 (acute and convalescent) were obtained from the United States, Italy and Spain. PBMCs, B-cell-depleted T cells, or T cells were the source of the cDNA or gDNA that made up the material.

Per the original data handling: Amplifying reference gene primers gave estimates of nucleated cell counts. Clones were sequenced by immunoSEQ multiplex PCR, and TCRdb holds only the in-frame ones, with some missing. The V and J calls and the clone size are those of that table, but D and trimming were determined from the DNA. Found here are about 260,000 clones, about 90% of them singletons; the top ten hold around 2.5%. Per the germline V gene, CDR1 is SGHVS and CDR2 is FQNEAQ. The V segment lost 3 bases and the J segment 3 bases; nucleotides outside the gene matches: 11. CDR3 length equals 18 residues.

What was sequenced was peripheral blood. The rearrangement joins TRBV7-8 to TRBJ2-5, with 12 bases lining up with TRBD2. This TCR came from a woman in her 50s with acute or convalescent COVID-19. The CDR3 is CASSFGLLAGGLEETQYF. The CDR3 DNA sequence: TGTGCCAGCAGCTTTGGTCTTCTAGCGGGAGGGTTAGAAGAGACCCAGTACTTC.